The rows below give T cell receptor beta chains drawn from one sample of a study of blood T cell repertoires in COVID-19. The data were produced by immunoSEQ multiplex PCR, yet TCRdb's version contains in-frame clones alone and is incomplete. The sample consists of just over 300,000 clones, approximately 90% of them appearing once. The sequencing sample was made of peripheral blood. These TCRs come from a man between 18 and 29 years old with active or convalescent COVID-19. CDR3s include the opening cysteine and the closing phenylalanine or tryptophan. Fields, in order: clone size, V gene, J gene, D gene, CDR3 DNA, CDR3 protein. D genes are given only for firm matches. Part of the rows lack a size; the others show once, few, many or a class for expanded clones.

>once|TRBV19|TRBJ1-5|TRBD1
TGTGCCAGTAGTATGACAGGGTTTCAGCCCCAGCATTTT
CASSMTGFQPQHF
>-|TRBV7-9|TRBJ2-3|TRBD2
TGTGCCAGCAGCTTAGGGGGACTAGCGGGGAATACAGATACGCAGTATTTT
CASSLGGLAGNTDTQYF
>-|TRBV5-1|TRBJ1-5|-
TGCGCCAGCAGTCCCGGGGGACGGAGCAATCAGCCCCAGCATTTT
CASSPGGRSNQPQHF
>-|TRBV2|TRBJ1-5|-
TGTGCCAGCACAGGACAGTTTAGCAATCAGCCCCAGCATTTT
CASTGQFSNQPQHF
>few|TRBV7-3|TRBJ2-7|TRBD2
TGTGCCAGCAGCTTAATTGGGATTAGCGGGAGTTACGAGCAGTACTTC
CASSLIGISGSYEQYF
>-|TRBV18|TRBJ1-4|-
TGTGCCAGCTCACCACTGGTAGGGAGTGAAAAACTGTTTTTT
CASSPLVGSEKLFF
>-|TRBV19|TRBJ2-7|TRBD2
TGTGCCAGTAGTATCACTAGCGGGGGGGTCTACGAGCAGTACTTC
CASSITSGGVYEQYF
>few|TRBV7-9|TRBJ2-1|-
TGTGCCAGCAGCTTTGGGGGCCCCTACAATGAGCAGTTCTTC
CASSFGGPYNEQFF
>few|TRBV3-1/TRBV3-2|TRBJ1-2|TRBD1
TGTGCCAGCAGCCAAGATCGCAGGGGGGGCTACACCTTC
CASSQDRRGGYTF
>few|TRBV13|TRBJ2-7|-
TGTGCCAGCAGCTTTGGTAGTGGCGGCGAGCAGTACTTC
CASSFGSGGEQYF
>-|TRBV18|TRBJ2-7|-
TGTGCCAGCTCACCCGCTGGGGGGAGCTCCTACGAGCAGTACTTC
CASSPAGGSSYEQYF
>-|TRBV6-2/TRBV6-3|TRBJ2-1|TRBD1
TGTGCCAGCAGTTTCCGACCGGGACAGCTATACAATGAGCAGTTCTTC
CASSFRPGQLYNEQFF
>-|TRBV20-1|TRBJ2-7|-
TGCAGTGCTAGTCCAGGGATTGCCTACGAGCAGTACTTC
CSASPGIAYEQYF
>-|TRBV28|TRBJ2-1|TRBD2
TGTGCCAGCAGGTCTAGCGGCCGGGGGTTCTTC
CASRSSGRGFF
>few|TRBV15|TRBJ1-5|TRBD1
TGTGCCACCAGCACCAAACCTCAGGGGGGAAATCAGCCCCAGCATTTT
CATSTKPQGGNQPQHF
>few|TRBV24-1|TRBJ2-2|TRBD1
TGTGCCACCAGTGCAGGGGGATCTAACACCGGGGAGCTGTTTTTT
CATSAGGSNTGELFF
>-|TRBV21-1|TRBJ2-2|-
TGTGCCAGCAGCAAAGGTATCTTAGCGAACACCGGGGAGCTGTTTTTT
CASSKGILANTGELFF
>-|TRBV28|TRBJ1-3|-
TGTGCCAGCAGTTTAATGCAGGGGACCTCTGGAAACACCATATATTTT
CASSLMQGTSGNTIYF
>-|TRBV6-5|TRBJ2-7|-
TGTGCCAGCAGCGGGATATATGCATACGAGCAGTACTTC
CASSGIYAYEQYF
>-|TRBV7-9|TRBJ2-5|TRBD2
TGTGCCAGCAGCCCCCGACTAGCGGGACAGCAAGAGACCCAGTACTTC
CASSPRLAGQQETQYF
>-|TRBV18|TRBJ1-5|TRBD1
TGTGCCAGCTCTCACAGCCCCCGGGACAGCGTCGGACCCCAGCATTTT
CASSHSPRDSVGPQHF
>-|TRBV7-2|TRBJ1-1|TRBD1
TGTGCCAGCAGACTTGGACAGGGCTCTGAAGCTTTCTTT
CASRLGQGSEAFF
>-|TRBV7-6|TRBJ2-3|TRBD1
TGTGCCAGCAGCCCGGGACAGACCACAGATACGCAGTATTTT
CASSPGQTTDTQYF
>-|TRBV7-2|TRBJ2-5|-
TGTGCCAGCAGCCCCTCAGACTGGACAGCGAGGCAAGAGACCCAGTACTTC
CASSPSDWTARQETQYF
>few|TRBV20-1|TRBJ2-7|-
TGCAGTGCTAGGCGGGGCTACGAGCAGTACTTC
CSARRGYEQYF
>-|TRBV10-3|TRBJ1-2|-
TGTGCCATCAGTGAGTTCCCCGGGGGTAGTGGCTATGGCTACACCTTC
CAISEFPGGSGYGYTF
>-|TRBV5-1|TRBJ1-2|-
TGCGCCAGCAGCTTGACAGTTGCTGCTAACTATGGCTACACCTTC
CASSLTVAANYGYTF
>once|TRBV5-1|TRBJ2-1|-
TGCGCCAGCAGCCGGGACTCGAGCTCCTACAATGAGCAGTTCTTC
CASSRDSSSYNEQFF
>-|TRBV4-3|TRBJ2-7|-
TGCGCCAGCAGCCAAGGATTACCCACTACCTACGAGCAGTACTTC
CASSQGLPTTYEQYF
>-|TRBV6-5|TRBJ2-7|TRBD2
TGTGCCAGCAGTAGACAGAGCGGGACTCCTTACGAGCAGTACTTC
CASSRQSGTPYEQYF
>-|TRBV29-1|TRBJ1-1|-
TGCAGCCTCCAGAGGCAGAACACTGAAGCTTTCTTT
CSLQRQNTEAFF
>once|TRBV7-9|TRBJ2-1|-
TGTGCCAGCAGGCGGGCGGACAATGAGCAGTTCTTC
CASRRADNEQFF
>-|TRBV19|TRBJ2-7|TRBD1
TGTGCCAGTAGACCGGGACAGGGAGCCTACGAGCAGTACTTC
CASRPGQGAYEQYF
>-|TRBV6-5|TRBJ2-7|TRBD1
TGTGCCAGCAGTTACGACCGGGACAGAGCCTACGAGCAGTACTTC
CASSYDRDRAYEQYF
>-|TRBV9|TRBJ1-3|-
TGTGCCAGCAGCTCCGAACAGGAAAAGGGAAACACCATATATTTT
CASSSEQEKGNTIYF
>-|TRBV2|TRBJ2-7|-
TGTGCCAGCAGTGGGGACTTGGGTAGGGTACGCGACGAGCAGTACTTC
CASSGDLGRVRDEQYF
>-|TRBV20-1|TRBJ2-2|TRBD2
TGCAGTGCTAGTACGGGGACTACAAATATGAACACCGGGGAGCTGTTTTTT
CSASTGTTNMNTGELFF
>-|TRBV4-2|TRBJ2-4|-
TGTGCCAGCAGCCAAGATTCGGAGGGTAGAAAGTACTTC
CASSQDSEGRKYF
>-|TRBV28|TRBJ1-5|TRBD1
TGTGCCAGCAGGGGAGTGCAGGGGGGTTTGTTGGGCAATCAGCCCCAGCATTTT
CASRGVQGGLLGNQPQHF
>-|TRBV19|TRBJ2-7|TRBD1
TGTGCCAGTAGTCCCGGGACAGGGAACGGAGAGCAGTACTTC
CASSPGTGNGEQYF
>-|TRBV29-1|TRBJ1-1|-
TGCAGCGTTGCTAGAGGGGAGGTGGGCACTGAAGCTTTCTTT
CSVARGEVGTEAFF
>-|TRBV10-2|TRBJ2-3|-
TGCGCCAGCAGTGAGGGCAGGACAGATACGCAGTATTTT
CASSEGRTDTQYF
>-|TRBV6-2/TRBV6-3|TRBJ1-6|TRBD1
TGTGCCAGCAGTTCCGACAGGGGTCAGTCCCTCCACTTT
CASSSDRGQSLHF
>-|TRBV15|TRBJ2-7|TRBD2
TGTGCCACCGGGAGGGCCGACTACGAGCAGTACTTC
CATGRADYEQYF
>-|TRBV12-3/TRBV12-4|TRBJ2-7|-
TGTGCCAGCAGTTTCACTACCTACGAGCAGTACTTC
CASSFTTYEQYF
>-|TRBV10-2|TRBJ2-3|TRBD2
TGCGCCAGCAGTTGGACTAGCGGGGGGGCATGGACAGATACGCAGTATTTT
CASSWTSGGAWTDTQYF
>few|TRBV2|TRBJ1-6|-
TGTGCCAGAGGAGACAGTTTAACGGGTAATTCACCCCTCCACTTT
CARGDSLTGNSPLHF
>-|TRBV25-1|TRBJ1-2|TRBD1
TGTGCCAGCAGTGAGTGGACAGGGACCTATGGCTACACCTTC
CASSEWTGTYGYTF
>-|TRBV18|TRBJ1-1|-
TGTGCCAGCTCACCCACCTCGGGGACTGAAGCTTTCTTT
CASSPTSGTEAFF
>-|TRBV7-2|TRBJ2-3|TRBD1
TGTGCCAGCAGCAGGACAGGCCCAGATACGCAGTATTTT
CASSRTGPDTQYF
>-|TRBV6-5|TRBJ1-6|TRBD1
TGTGCCAGCAGTTACGACTCGGGACAGCGCAATTCACCCCTCCACTTT
CASSYDSGQRNSPLHF
>-|TRBV11-2|TRBJ2-1|TRBD2
TGTGCCAGCAGCTTAAACCGCGCGGGAGCTAGGAATGAGCAGTTCTTC
CASSLNRAGARNEQFF
>-|TRBV5-1|TRBJ1-3|TRBD1
TGCGCCAGCAGCTGGACAGGACAAAGGACTGGAAACACCATATATTTT
CASSWTGQRTGNTIYF
>-|TRBV2|TRBJ2-6|-
TGTGCCAGCGTTCGGGGGGCCTCTGGGGCCAACGTCCTGACTTTC
CASVRGASGANVLTF
>-|TRBV4-1|TRBJ2-5|-
TGCGCCAGCAGCCAACTAGCCGGCTTTTACCCAGAGCAGACCCAGTACTTC
CASSQLAGFYPEQTQYF
>-|TRBV12-3/TRBV12-4|TRBJ2-1|-
TGTGCCAGCAGCCAGGGTGAGCAGTTCTTC
CASSQGEQFF
>once|TRBV12-2|TRBJ2-5|-
TGTGCAAGTCGCTTAGCCGAGCGCGAGTCTAGCGGGAGGGCCACCCAAGAGACCCAGTACTTC
CASRLAERESSGRATQETQYF
>-|TRBV25-1|TRBJ1-1|TRBD1
TGTGCCAGCAGCCCCAGGACAGGGGGTCCCCTAAGGAACACTGAAGCTTTCTTT
CASSPRTGGPLRNTEAFF
>-|TRBV28|TRBJ2-1|-
TGTGCCAGCAGCCCGCGGCTAGCGAGGTTCGGGGAGCAGTTCTTC
CASSPRLARFGEQFF
>-|TRBV18|TRBJ2-1|-
TGTGCCAGCTCAGGCGTCCCTAGCCCCTACAATGAGCAGTTCTTC
CASSGVPSPYNEQFF